The 22 T cell receptor beta chains presented below share a single source sample, sequenced in a study of monozygotic twins with inflammatory bowel disease. TCRdb reprocessed the 5' RACE reads and keeps a single row for each CDR3 protein, giving no DNA. The sample shows 300,000 to 450,000 distinct CDR3 sequences, and about 2.5% sits with its ten largest clones. The sequencing input was blood. The receptors here all came from a human donor with ulcerative colitis or Crohn's disease, or a healthy co-twin of an affected twin (not recorded which).

CDR3 residues: CASSLVTGSFQETQYF. This chain links TRBV7-9 with TRBJ2-5. Germline V CDR1 and CDR2: SEHNR, FQNEAQ (reference sequence). The CDR3 runs 16 residues.

The chain carries TRBV20-1 and TRBJ2-1; TCRdb proposes TRBD1, but this gene call is untestable without DNA. CDR3 length: 13 residues. Germline V gives CDR1 DFQATT, CDR2 SNEGSKA (reference sequence). The CDR3 reads CSARTDRENEQFF.

The chain is built from TRBV6-5 and TRBJ1-4; TCRdb's D call, TRBD1, is unchecked because there is no DNA. There are 14 residues in the CDR3. Germline assignment: CDR1 MNHEY and CDR2 SVGAGI. The CDR3 here is CASSYDRGKGKLFF.

The chain combines TRBV6-2 or TRBV6-3 with TRBJ1-5. Germline assignment: CDR1 MNHEY and CDR2 SVGEGT. The length of the CDR3 is 13 residues. This chain's CDR3 is CASRTDSNQPQHF.

The chain joins TRBV12-3 or TRBV12-4 to TRBJ1-1. The CDR3 length is 13 residues. This CDR3 reads CASSWNVKTEAFF.

This chain links TRBV5-6 with TRBJ2-4; as DNA is missing, the TRBD1 call by TCRdb cannot be tested. The CDR3 extends over 14 amino acids. CDR1 SGHDT and CDR2 YYEEEE come from the germline V gene. The CDR3 region is CASSRQGGKNIQYF.

The chain has TRBV7-3 and TRBJ1-2; the D gene TCRdb calls, TRBD1, cannot be checked with no DNA. The CDR3 length is 15 residues. CDR1 SGHTA and CDR2 FQGTGA come from the germline V gene. The chain's CDR3 is CASSLEARAFYGYTF.

V usage is TRBV6-1 and J usage is TRBJ2-3; TCRdb lists TRBD1, though no DNA is available to test this call. This CDR3 is 17 amino acids long. CDR1 is MNHNS, CDR2 SASEGT, per germline. The CDR3 is CASSQRQTGSSTDTQYF.

The J gene is TRBJ2-1, the V gene TRBV7-9; the D call from TCRdb, TRBD2, cannot be confirmed without DNA. Per germline, CDR1 SEHNR and CDR2 FQNEAQ (reference sequence). The CDR3 is 16 residues long. The CDR3 sequence is CASSFKLAGTNNEQFF.

This sequence joins TRBV12-3 or TRBV12-4 and TRBJ2-3; TCRdb's D call, TRBD1, is unchecked because there is no DNA. The CDR3 is 15 amino acids. The CDR3 reads CASSLGGLGTDTQYF.

The CDR3: CSASPGRGGRNNEQFF. J is TRBJ2-1 and V is TRBV20-1; TCRdb gives TRBD1 as the D gene, but with no DNA this cannot be confirmed. Germline V gene sequence: CDR1 DFQATT, CDR2 SNEGSKA (reference sequence). The CDR3 has 16 amino acids.

The chain carries TRBV18 and TRBJ1-1. The length of the CDR3 is 18 residues. CDR1 is KGHSH, CDR2 LQKENI, per germline. CDR3 amino acids: CASSPTLYTQAGNTEAFF.

This chain links TRBV9 with TRBJ2-5; without DNA, the TCRdb call of TRBD1 cannot be checked. The CDR3 covers 13 residues. From germline, CDR1 is SGDLS and CDR2 YYNGEE. CDR3 sequence: CASSVGGEETQYF.

The gene calls are TRBV11-3 and TRBJ2-5; TCRdb calls TRBD2, which cannot be checked without DNA. The CDR3 loop spans 16 amino acids. Germline CDR1 is SGHNT and CDR2 is YENEEA. The CDR3 sequence is CASSLDTGGGQETQYF.

J is TRBJ2-3 and V is TRBV12-3 or TRBV12-4; TCRdb's D call, TRBD1, is unchecked because there is no DNA. This CDR3 comprises 14 residues. Here the CDR3 reads CASSLAAGRDTQYF.

The chain recombines TRBV5-6 with TRBJ1-4; the D call of TRBD1 rests on TCRdb alone, since no DNA is present to check it. Germline V gene data show CDR1 as SGHDT and CDR2 as YYEEEE. The length of the CDR3 is 18 residues. The CDR3 protein is CASSLYRQGAIRNEKLFF.

The gene calls are TRBV7-2 and TRBJ1-2; the D call of TRBD1 rests on TCRdb alone, since no DNA is present to check it. Looked up from germline, CDR1 is SGHTA and CDR2 is FQGNSA. The CDR3 is 12 residues long. The CDR3 spells CASSLPRDSYTF.

The chain employs TRBV7-3 and TRBJ2-4; TCRdb gives TRBD1 as the D gene, but with no DNA this cannot be confirmed. In germline, CDR1 is SGHTA, CDR2 FQGTGA. This CDR3 region has 15 residues. The CDR3 region is CASSPGGGGKNIQYF.

This chain connects TRBV12-3 or TRBV12-4 to TRBJ2-1; TCRdb reports TRBD1, a call that lacks DNA to check it against. The CDR3 covers 12 residues. This chain's CDR3 is CASSTGLDEQFF.

The J gene is TRBJ2-2, the V gene TRBV18. Germline values: CDR1 KGHSH, CDR2 LQKENI. CDR3 size: 14 residues. This CDR3 reads CASSPPATAGELFF. Full variable domain (remainder filled in from reference TRBV18 and TRBJ2-2): NAGVMQNPRHLVRRRGQEARLRCSPMKGHSHVYWYRQLPEEGLKFMVYLQKENIIDESGMPKERFSAEFPKEGPSILRIQQVVRGDSAAYFCASSPPATAGELFFGEGSRLTVL.

The rearrangement links TRBV13 to TRBJ2-7; the D call from TCRdb, TRBD2, cannot be confirmed without DNA. CDR1 PRHDT and CDR2 FYEKMQ come from the germline V gene (reference sequence). The CDR3 covers 14 residues. The CDR3 sequence: CASSPRTSGYEQYF.

V is TRBV6-1 and J is TRBJ2-3; TCRdb picks TRBD2, but there is no DNA to check that call. The CDR3 consists of 15 residues. Looked up from germline, CDR1 is MNHNS and CDR2 is SASEGT. CDR3 sequence: CASREQGGGTDTQYF.